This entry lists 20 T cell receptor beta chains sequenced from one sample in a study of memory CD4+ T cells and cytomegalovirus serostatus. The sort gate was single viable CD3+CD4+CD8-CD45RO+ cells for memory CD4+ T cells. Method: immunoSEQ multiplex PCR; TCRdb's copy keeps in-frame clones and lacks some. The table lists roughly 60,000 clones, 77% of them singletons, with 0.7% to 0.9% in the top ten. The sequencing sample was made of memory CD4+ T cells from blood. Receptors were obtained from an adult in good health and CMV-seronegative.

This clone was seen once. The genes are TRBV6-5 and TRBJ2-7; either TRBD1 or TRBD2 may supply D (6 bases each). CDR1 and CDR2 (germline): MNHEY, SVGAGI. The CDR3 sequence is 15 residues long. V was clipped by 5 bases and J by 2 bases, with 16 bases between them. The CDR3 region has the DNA TGTGCCAGCAGTATGGGAGGACAGCGAACCTACGAGCAGTACTTC. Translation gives CASSMGGQRTYEQYF.

CDR3 DNA: TGTGCCAGCAGCTTTACAGCCTATGGCTACACCTTC. The encoded protein is CASSFTAYGYTF. The chain carries TRBV7-9 and TRBJ1-2; no clear D. The CDR3 loop spans 12 amino acids. Germline CDR1 and CDR2: SEHNR and FQNEAQ (reference sequence). With 3 bases removed from V and 4 bases from J, the gap between germline ends came to 6 bases.

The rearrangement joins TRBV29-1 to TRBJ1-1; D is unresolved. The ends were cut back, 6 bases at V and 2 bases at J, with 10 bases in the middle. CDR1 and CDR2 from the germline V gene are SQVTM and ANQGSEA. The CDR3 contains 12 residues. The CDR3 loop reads CSVRQTNTEAFF. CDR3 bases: TGCAGCGTCAGGCAGACTAACACTGAAGCTTTCTTT.

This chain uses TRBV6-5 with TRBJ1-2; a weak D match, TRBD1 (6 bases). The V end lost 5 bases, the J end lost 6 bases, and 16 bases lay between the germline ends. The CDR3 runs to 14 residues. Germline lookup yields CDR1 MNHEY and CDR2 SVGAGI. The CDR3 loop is CASSLQGQSDGYTF. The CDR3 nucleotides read TGTGCCAGCAGTCTACAAGGACAGTCTGATGGCTACACCTTC.

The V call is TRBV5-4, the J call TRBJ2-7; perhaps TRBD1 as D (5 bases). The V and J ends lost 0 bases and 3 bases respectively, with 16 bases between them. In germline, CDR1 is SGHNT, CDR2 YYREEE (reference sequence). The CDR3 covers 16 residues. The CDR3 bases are TGTGCCAGCAGCTTGGCCGCCGGGTTAGGGGACTACGAGCAGTACTTC. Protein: CASSLAAGLGDYEQYF.

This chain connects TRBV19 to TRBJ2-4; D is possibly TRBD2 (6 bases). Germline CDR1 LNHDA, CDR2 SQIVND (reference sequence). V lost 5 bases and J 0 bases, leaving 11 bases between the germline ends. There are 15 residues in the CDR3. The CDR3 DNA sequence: TGTGCCAGTAGTGACGGGAGCCAAGCCAAAAACATTCAGTACTTC. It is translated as CASSDGSQAKNIQYF.

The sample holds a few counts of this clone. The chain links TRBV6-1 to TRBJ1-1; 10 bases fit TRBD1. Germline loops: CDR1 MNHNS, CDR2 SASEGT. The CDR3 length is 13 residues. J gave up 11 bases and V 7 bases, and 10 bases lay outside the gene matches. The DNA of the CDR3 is TGTGCCAGCAAAAGTGACAGGGGGCGCGGTGCTTTCTTT. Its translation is CASKSDRGRGAFF.

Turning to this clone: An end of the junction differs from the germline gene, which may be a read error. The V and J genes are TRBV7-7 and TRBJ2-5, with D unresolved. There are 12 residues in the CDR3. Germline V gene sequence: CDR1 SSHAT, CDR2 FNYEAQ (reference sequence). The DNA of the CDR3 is TGTGCTAGCAGTCCCGTGCAAGAGACCCAGTACTTC. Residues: CASSPVQETQYF.

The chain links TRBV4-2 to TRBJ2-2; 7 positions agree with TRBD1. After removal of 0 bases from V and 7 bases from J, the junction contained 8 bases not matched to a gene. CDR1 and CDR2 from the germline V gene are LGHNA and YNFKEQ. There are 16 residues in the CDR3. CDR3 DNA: TGTGCCAGCAGCCAAGATCTCGCCAGGGGGATCGGGGAGCTGTTTTTT. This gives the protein CASSQDLARGIGELFF.

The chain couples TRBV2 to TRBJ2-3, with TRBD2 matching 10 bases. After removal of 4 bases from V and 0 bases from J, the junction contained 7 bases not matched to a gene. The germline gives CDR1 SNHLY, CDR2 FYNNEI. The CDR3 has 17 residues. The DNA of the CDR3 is TGTGCCAGCAGTGGGGCTAGCGGGGGCCTAAGCACAGATACGCAGTATTTT. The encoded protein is CASSGASGGLSTDTQYF.

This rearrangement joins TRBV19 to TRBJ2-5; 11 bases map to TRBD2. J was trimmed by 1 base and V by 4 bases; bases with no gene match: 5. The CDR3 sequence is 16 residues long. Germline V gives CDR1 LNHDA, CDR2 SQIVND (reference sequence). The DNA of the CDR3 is TGTGCCAGTAGTAGAGCCGGGACTAGCGGCCAAGAGACCCAGTACTTC. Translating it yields CASSRAGTSGQETQYF.

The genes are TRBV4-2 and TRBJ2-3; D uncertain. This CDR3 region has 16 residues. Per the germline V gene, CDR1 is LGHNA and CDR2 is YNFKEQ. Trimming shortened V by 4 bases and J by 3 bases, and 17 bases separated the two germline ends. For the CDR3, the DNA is TGTGCCAGCAGCCGTACGGACCCAATACCTACAGATACGCAGTATTTT. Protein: CASSRTDPIPTDTQYF.

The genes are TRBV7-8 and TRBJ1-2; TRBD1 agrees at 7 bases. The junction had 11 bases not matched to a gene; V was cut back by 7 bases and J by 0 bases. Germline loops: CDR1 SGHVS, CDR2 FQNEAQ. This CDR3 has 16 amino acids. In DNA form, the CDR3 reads TGTGCCAGCATGAGGGGAAGACAGGGAGCTAACTATGGCTACACCTTC. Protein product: CASMRGRQGANYGYTF.

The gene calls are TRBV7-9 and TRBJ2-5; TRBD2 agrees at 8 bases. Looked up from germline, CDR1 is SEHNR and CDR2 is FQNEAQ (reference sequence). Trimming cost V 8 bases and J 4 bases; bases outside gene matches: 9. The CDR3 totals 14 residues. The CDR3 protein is CASGTGTSGETQYF. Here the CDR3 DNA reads TGTGCCAGCGGGACCGGGACTAGTGGAGAGACCCAGTACTTC.

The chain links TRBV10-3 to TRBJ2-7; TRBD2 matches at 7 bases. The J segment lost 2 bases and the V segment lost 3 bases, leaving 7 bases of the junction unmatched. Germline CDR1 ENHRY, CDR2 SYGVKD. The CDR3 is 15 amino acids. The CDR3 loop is CAISEGSGIPYEQYF. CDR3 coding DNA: TGTGCCATCAGTGAAGGAAGCGGGATACCCTACGAGCAGTACTTC.

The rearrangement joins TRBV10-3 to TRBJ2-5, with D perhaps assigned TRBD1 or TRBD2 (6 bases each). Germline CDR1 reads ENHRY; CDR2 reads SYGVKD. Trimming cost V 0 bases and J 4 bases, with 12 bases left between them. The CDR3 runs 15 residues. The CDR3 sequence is CAISESRGRGETQYF. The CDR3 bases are TGTGCCATCAGTGAGTCTCGGGGGCGCGGAGAGACCCAGTACTTC.

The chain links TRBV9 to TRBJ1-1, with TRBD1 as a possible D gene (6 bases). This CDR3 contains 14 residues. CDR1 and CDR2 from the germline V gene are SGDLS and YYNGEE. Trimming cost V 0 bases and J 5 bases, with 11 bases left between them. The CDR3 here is CASSVGPGDTEAFF. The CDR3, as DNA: TGTGCCAGCAGCGTAGGGCCAGGGGATACTGAAGCTTTCTTT.

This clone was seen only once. DNA for the CDR3: TGTGCCAGCAGTGCCACTTTAAGGACAGGGTTCTATGGCTACACCTTC. Its translation: CASSATLRTGFYGYTF. V is TRBV25-1 and J is TRBJ1-2, with 8 bases identical to TRBD1. The germline V gene has CDR1 MGHDK and CDR2 SYGVNS. J lost 4 bases, V lost 4 bases, and 11 bases had no gene match. The CDR3 extends over 16 amino acids.

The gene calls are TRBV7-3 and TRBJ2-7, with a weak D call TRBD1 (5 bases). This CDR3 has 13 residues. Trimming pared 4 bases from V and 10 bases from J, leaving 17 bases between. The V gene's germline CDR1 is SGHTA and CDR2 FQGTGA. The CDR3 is CASSSSTQGSQYF. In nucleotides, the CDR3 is TGTGCCAGCAGCTCATCCACTCAGGGATCCCAGTACTTC. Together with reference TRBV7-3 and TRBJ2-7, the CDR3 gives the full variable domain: GAGVSQTPSNKVTEKGKYVELRCDPISGHTALYWYRQSLGQGPEFLIYFQGTGAADDSGLPNDRFFAVRPEGSVSTLKIQRTERGDSAVYLCASSSSTQGSQYFGPGTRLTVT.

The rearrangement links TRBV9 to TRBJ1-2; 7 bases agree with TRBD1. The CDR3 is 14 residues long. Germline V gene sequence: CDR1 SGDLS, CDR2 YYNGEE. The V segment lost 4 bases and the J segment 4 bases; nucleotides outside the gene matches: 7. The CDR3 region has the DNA TGTGCCAGCAGCCATAACAGGGGAGGCTATGGCTACACCTTC. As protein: CASSHNRGGYGYTF.